The rows below give T cell receptor beta chains drawn from one sample of a study of shared clonotypes between healthy human individuals. Measured with immunoSEQ multiplex PCR; TCRdb has only the in-frame clones, and not every one. The data show millions of clones, with 85% to 95% seen just once and around 0.15% held by the top ten. Sequenced: naive CD4+ T cells sorted from blood. These receptors all come from a man younger than 35 in good health. Both conserved end residues are part of each CDR3. A D gene is named only where the DNA matches it firmly. Only some rows state a clone size, as once, few, many or a class for expanded clones.

V gene: TRBV7-6; D gene: NA; clone size: NA; J gene: TRBJ1-1; CDR3 DNA: TGTGCCAGCAGCTTAGGCAGGGCGAGCACTGAAGCTTTCTTT; CDR3 protein: CASSLGRASTEAFF
V gene: TRBV19; D gene: NA; clone size: NA; J gene: TRBJ1-2; CDR3 DNA: TGTGCCAGTAGTCCCCAGGGAATACCTAACTATGGCTACACCTTC; CDR3 protein: CASSPQGIPNYGYTF
V gene: TRBV4-1; D gene: TRBD1; clone size: NA; J gene: TRBJ1-6; CDR3 DNA: TGCGCCAGCAGCCAAGGGACAGGGGGTACGGGTTCACCCCTCCACTTT; CDR3 protein: CASSQGTGGTGSPLHF
V gene: TRBV6-5; D gene: NA; clone size: NA; J gene: TRBJ2-2; CDR3 DNA: TGTGCCAGCCAGGAGAGGGCCTGGACCGGGGAGCTGTTTTTT; CDR3 protein: CASQERAWTGELFF
V gene: TRBV11-2; D gene: NA; clone size: NA; J gene: TRBJ2-2; CDR3 DNA: TGTGCCAGCAGCTTTAGGTTCCCCTCCGGGGGGCGCAGCGGGGAGCTGTTTTTT; CDR3 protein: CASSFRFPSGGRSGELFF
V gene: TRBV25-1; D gene: TRBD2; clone size: once; J gene: TRBJ2-1; CDR3 DNA: TGTGCCAGCAGTGAATACGGCGGGGGGGCCGGGAATGAGCAGTTCTTC; CDR3 protein: CASSEYGGGAGNEQFF
V gene: TRBV7-2; D gene: TRBD2; clone size: NA; J gene: TRBJ2-7; CDR3 DNA: TGTGCCAGCAGTCCTCTAGCGGGGGGCTACGAGCAGTACTTC; CDR3 protein: CASSPLAGGYEQYF
V gene: TRBV30; D gene: NA; clone size: NA; J gene: TRBJ2-7; CDR3 DNA: TGTGCCTGGACCAGCATAGGCTACGAGCAGTACTTC; CDR3 protein: CAWTSIGYEQYF
V gene: TRBV6-4; D gene: NA; clone size: few; J gene: TRBJ1-6; CDR3 DNA: TGTGCCAGCAGTCCCGCAGCGGCCCTCTCACCCCTCCACTTT; CDR3 protein: CASSPAAALSPLHF
V gene: TRBV7-8; D gene: TRBD1; clone size: NA; J gene: TRBJ2-7; CDR3 DNA: TGTGCCAGCAGCCTCCTCCGGGACAGGGTGTGCGAGCAGTACTTC; CDR3 protein: CASSLLRDRVCEQYF
V gene: TRBV20-1; D gene: NA; clone size: NA; J gene: TRBJ2-1; CDR3 DNA: TGCAGTGCTAGGCTAGGCTATGAGCAGTTCTTC; CDR3 protein: CSARLGYEQFF
V gene: TRBV27; D gene: TRBD1; clone size: NA; J gene: TRBJ2-7; CDR3 DNA: TGTGCCAGCAGTTTAGCTTCAGGGGGCGTGGAGCAGTACTTC; CDR3 protein: CASSLASGGVEQYF
V gene: TRBV4-1; D gene: NA; clone size: NA; J gene: TRBJ1-1; CDR3 DNA: TGCGCCAGCAGCCAAGAGTTACAGGGCACTAGAGCTTTCTTT; CDR3 protein: CASSQELQGTRAFF
V gene: TRBV5-1; D gene: NA; clone size: NA; J gene: TRBJ2-7; CDR3 DNA: TGCGCCAGCAGTGCGGGGCAGGGAGGTTACGAGCAGTACTTC; CDR3 protein: CASSAGQGGYEQYF
V gene: TRBV29-1; D gene: TRBD1; clone size: NA; J gene: TRBJ1-1; CDR3 DNA: TGCAGCGCCGCCAGGGGGCTCACTGAAGCTTTCTTT; CDR3 protein: CSAARGLTEAFF
V gene: TRBV18; D gene: NA; clone size: NA; J gene: TRBJ2-1; CDR3 DNA: TGTGCCAGCTCACGCAACAGGGTCGACGTTTACAATGAGCAGTTCTTC; CDR3 protein: CASSRNRVDVYNEQFF
V gene: TRBV7-2; D gene: NA; clone size: NA; J gene: TRBJ2-7; CDR3 DNA: TGTGCCAGCAGCTTACCAGGGGCGCAGCAGTACTTC; CDR3 protein: CASSLPGAQQYF
V gene: TRBV4-3; D gene: TRBD2; clone size: NA; J gene: TRBJ2-1; CDR3 DNA: TGCGCCAGCAGCCAAGATTATGCGGGAGTGACGGTGTTCTTC; CDR3 protein: CASSQDYAGVTVFF
V gene: TRBV6-5; D gene: NA; clone size: NA; J gene: TRBJ2-2; CDR3 DNA: TGTGCCAGCAGGAAGGAGGGCGGGGAGCTGTTTTTT; CDR3 protein: CASRKEGGELFF
V gene: TRBV10-3; D gene: NA; clone size: few; J gene: TRBJ1-1; CDR3 DNA: TGTGCCATCAGTGAGGGGTCGGACACTGAAGCTTTCTTT; CDR3 protein: CAISEGSDTEAFF
V gene: TRBV6-5; D gene: NA; clone size: NA; J gene: TRBJ2-7; CDR3 DNA: TGTGCCAGCGGTCGGGGGCCGGGGCCCTACGAGCAGTACTTC; CDR3 protein: CASGRGPGPYEQYF
V gene: TRBV30; D gene: NA; clone size: NA; J gene: TRBJ1-1; CDR3 DNA: TGTGCCTGGAGGGCTACAGGCGACACTGAAGCTTTCTTT; CDR3 protein: CAWRATGDTEAFF
V gene: TRBV6-1; D gene: NA; clone size: NA; J gene: TRBJ1-6; CDR3 DNA: TGTGCCAGCATGGGAGCTTGGGGTTCACCCCTCCACTTT; CDR3 protein: CASMGAWGSPLHF
V gene: TRBV10-3; D gene: NA; clone size: NA; J gene: TRBJ2-2; CDR3 DNA: TGTGCCATCAGTGAAGGAGTTGCGAACACCGGGGAGCTGTTTTTT; CDR3 protein: CAISEGVANTGELFF
V gene: TRBV10-3; D gene: NA; clone size: once; J gene: TRBJ2-1; CDR3 DNA: TGTGCCATCAGTGAGTCACATGAGCAGTTCTTC; CDR3 protein: CAISESHEQFF
V gene: TRBV7-8; D gene: NA; clone size: NA; J gene: TRBJ2-7; CDR3 DNA: TGTGCCAGCAGCCCCCCCCGCAGAGCGGGCGAAAGTCGTGGCGAGCAGTACTTC; CDR3 protein: CASSPPRRAGESRGEQYF
V gene: TRBV5-1; D gene: NA; clone size: NA; J gene: TRBJ2-1; CDR3 DNA: TGCGCCAGCAGCCGAGCCACTAGAGAGGGTAACAATGAGCAGTTCTTC; CDR3 protein: CASSRATREGNNEQFF
V gene: TRBV6-4; D gene: NA; clone size: few; J gene: TRBJ1-5; CDR3 DNA: TGTGCCAGCAGTGAAGAGGGCGGTCAGCCCCAGCATTTT; CDR3 protein: CASSEEGGQPQHF
V gene: TRBV18; D gene: NA; clone size: NA; J gene: TRBJ2-7; CDR3 DNA: TGTGCCAGCTCACCAGGACAGCAAGGCAGCGAGCAGTACTTC; CDR3 protein: CASSPGQQGSEQYF